This T cell receptor beta chain appears in the sequencing data of a study of blood T cell repertoires in COVID-19. Per the germline V gene, CDR1 is LNHDA and CDR2 is SQIVND (reference sequence). The V and J ends lost 1 base and 2 bases respectively, with 8 bases between them. This CDR3 contains 14 residues. Profiled with immunoSEQ multiplex PCR; TCRdb holds only in-frame clones, not every one. The data show 150,000 to 250,000 clones, about 85% seen once. What was sequenced was PBMCs or T cells enriched from blood (not recorded which). This chain joins TRBV19 and TRBJ1-1; D unclear. This receptor was taken from a young woman who had recovered from COVID-19. In DNA, the CDR3 is TGTGCCAGTAGTATAGTTGGAGCCAACACTGAAGCTTTCTTT. It encodes CASSIVGANTEAFF.